Below are 21 T cell receptor beta chains sequenced from a single sample in a study of OX40 agonist ivuxolimab in advanced cancers. Library construction relied on the immunoSEQ multiplex PCR assay. Drawn from immuneACCESS, this table holds only the in-frame rearrangements with V and J called that TCRdb kept. Clones are partly lost; checked studies trace under half to an unresolved V gene and leave the rest unexplained. This sample gives more than 45,000 clones in total; more than 75% of them show up just once. The ten largest make up 4.7% of the sample. This material consisted of CD4+ or CD8+ T cells sorted from blood, taken in a trial of the OX40 agonist ivuxolimab. Receptors originate from an adult with an advanced solid tumor such as melanoma, head and neck, liver or kidney cancer.

This clone was recorded a few times. This chain uses TRBV19 with TRBJ1-5; TRBD1 aligns across 8 bases. The CDR3 totals 14 residues. The V gene end was trimmed by 4 bases and the J gene end by 4 bases; junction bases not matched to a gene: 3. CDR1 is LNHDA, CDR2 SQIVND, per germline (reference sequence). CDR3 protein: CASSRDRPNQPQHF. For the CDR3, the DNA is TGTGCCAGTAGTAGGGACAGGCCTAATCAGCCCCAGCATTTT.

This clone is a singleton in its sample. The DNA for the CDR3 is TGTGCCAGCGGAAGGGGGAGTAGTGGCGGGTTCAATGAGCAGTTCTTC. It is translated as CASGRGSSGGFNEQFF. The chain links TRBV2 to TRBJ2-1; TRBD1 might be the D (6 bases). Trimming shortened V by 8 bases and J by 6 bases, and 23 bases separated the two germline ends. The CDR3 spans 16 residues. CDR1 and CDR2 (germline): SNHLY, FYNNEI.

The chain is built from TRBV7-9 and TRBJ1-1, with 9 bases fitting TRBD1. CDR1 SEHNR and CDR2 FQNEAQ come from the germline V gene (reference sequence). The CDR3 runs 15 residues. Trimming cost V 5 bases and J 6 bases; bases outside gene matches: 10. As DNA, the CDR3 is TGTGCCAGCAGCCCTACCGGGACAGGGAGATCTGAAGCTTTCTTT. It is translated as CASSPTGTGRSEAFF.

The rearrangement uses TRBV5-1 and TRBJ2-7; D unresolved. V gave up 4 bases and J gave up 0 bases, with 8 bases separating them. The CDR3 runs 13 residues. The germline V gene encodes CDR1 SGHRS and CDR2 YFSETQ. In DNA, the CDR3 is TGCGCCAGCAGCGTTGACACCTCCTACGAGCAGTACTTC. Translated, it gives CASSVDTSYEQYF.

The genes are TRBV9 and TRBJ2-2; tentative D call: TRBD1 (6 bases). The CDR3 loop spans 15 amino acids. V gave up 1 base and J gave up 3 bases, with 10 bases separating them. Germline CDR1 SGDLS, CDR2 YYNGEE. The CDR3 region has the DNA TGTGCCAGCAGCGTATGGGGGCACGACACCGGGGAGCTGTTTTTT. Its translation is CASSVWGHDTGELFF. Full variable domain (missing parts from reference TRBV9 and TRBJ2-2): DSGVTQTPKHLITATGQRVTLRCSPRSGDLSVYWYQQSLDQGLQFLIQYYNGEERAKGNILERFSAQQFPDLHSELNLSSLELGDSALYFCASSVWGHDTGELFFGEGSRLTVL.

The chain joins TRBV19 to TRBJ2-3; 7 bases align to TRBD1. CDR1 LNHDA and CDR2 SQIVND come from the germline V gene (reference sequence). The CDR3 has 14 amino acids. Unmatched junction bases numbered 8, after V lost 8 bases and J lost 3 bases. The CDR3 here is CASGVETGTDTQYF. CDR3 in DNA: TGTGCCAGTGGGGTCGAGACAGGGACAGATACGCAGTATTTT. The whole variable domain, remainder taken from reference TRBV19 and TRBJ2-3, is DGGITQSPKYLFRKEGQNVTLSCEQNLNHDAMYWYRQDPGQGLRLIYYSQIVNDFQKGDIAEGYSVSREKKESFPLTVTSAQKNPTAFYLCASGVETGTDTQYFGPGTRLTVL.

The genes are TRBV28 and TRBJ2-6, with D possibly matching TRBD2 (5 bases). CDR1 and CDR2 (germline): MDHEN, SYDVKM. The length of the CDR3 is 18 residues. Trimming removed 6 bases at V and 0 bases at J, with 18 bases between. The CDR3: CASSPGGSPLSGANVLTF. The CDR3, as DNA: TGTGCCAGCAGCCCTGGAGGCTCCCCGCTCTCTGGGGCCAACGTCCTGACTTTC. Combining the CDR3 with reference TRBV28 and TRBJ2-6 gives the whole variable domain DVKVTQSSRYLVKRTGEKVFLECVQDMDHENMFWYRQDPGLGLRLIYFSYDVKMKEKGDIPEGYSVSREKKERFSLILESASTNQTSMYLCASSPGGSPLSGANVLTFGAGSRLTVL.

The CDR3 nucleotides read TGTGCCAGCAGCTTACAGGGGAGGACGGGGAATGAGCAGTTCTTC. It yields the protein CASSLQGRTGNEQFF. The chain joins TRBV5-6 to TRBJ2-1; D is perhaps TRBD1 (7 bases). This CDR3 is 15 amino acids long. Germline assignment: CDR1 SGHDT and CDR2 YYEEEE. V gave up 2 bases and J gave up 7 bases, with 16 bases separating them. Complete variable domain (other parts from reference TRBV5-6 and TRBJ2-1): DAGVTQSPTHLIKTRGQQVTLRCSPKSGHDTVSWYQQALGQGPQFIFQYYEEEERQRGNFPDRFSGHQFPNYSSELNVNALLLGDSALYLCASSLQGRTGNEQFFGPGTRLTVL.

The rearrangement uses TRBV10-2 and TRBJ2-7; D is uncertain. CDR3 length: 11 amino acids. V was cut by 8 bases and J by 2 bases, with 7 bases left in between. Germline lookup yields CDR1 WSHSY and CDR2 SAAADI. CDR3 protein: CASRSPYEQYF. The CDR3 nucleotides read TGCGCCAGCCGCTCCCCCTACGAGCAGTACTTC.

CDR3 loop: CATSWEGSYREKLFF. Here the CDR3 DNA reads TGTGCCACCAGCTGGGAGGGGTCATACCGTGAAAAACTGTTTTTT. This chain joins TRBV15 and TRBJ1-4; a possible D gene is TRBD1 (5 bases). Trimming removed 5 bases at V and 7 bases at J, with 17 bases between. Germline V gene data show CDR1 as LNHNV and CDR2 as YYDKDF (reference sequence). The CDR3 length is 15 residues.

This chain uses TRBV14 with TRBJ1-4; D is unclear. CDR3 size: 16 residues. The ends were cut back, 4 bases at V and 0 bases at J, with 12 bases in the middle. CDR1 is SGHDN and CDR2 is FVKESK in the germline V gene. As DNA, the CDR3 is TGTGCCAGCAGCCGAACTCCGGGGACAACTAATGAAAAACTGTTTTTT. Protein product: CASSRTPGTTNEKLFF.

The CDR3 sequence: CASRDGLADYEQYF. The CDR3 nucleotides read TGTGCCAGCAGGGACGGACTAGCGGACTACGAGCAGTACTTC. The chain links TRBV6-6 to TRBJ2-7, with 10 bases aligning to TRBD2. This CDR3 has 14 amino acids. Losses at the gene ends were 6 bases for V and 3 bases for J; bases not matched to a gene: 5. Per germline, CDR1 MNHNY and CDR2 SVGAGI (reference sequence).

V gene TRBV15 combines with J gene TRBJ2-2; no firm D call. The V gene's germline CDR1 is LNHNV and CDR2 YYDKDF (reference sequence). CDR3 size: 12 residues. Trimming left V 6 bases short and J 7 bases short, with 9 bases between. CDR3 nucleotides: TGTGCCACCAGGGCCCAAGACGGGGAGCTGTTTTTT. Residues: CATRAQDGELFF.

The V gene is TRBV19, the J gene TRBJ2-4; no clear D gene. The CDR3 length is 16 residues. In germline, CDR1 is LNHDA, CDR2 SQIVND (reference sequence). Deletions cut 5 bases from V and 0 bases from J, with 14 bases between. CDR3 DNA sequence: TGTGCCAGTAGTCTCTACAGTAAACTAGCCAAAAACATTCAGTACTTC. Its protein product is CASSLYSKLAKNIQYF.

This chain uses TRBV19 with TRBJ2-7; D may correspond to TRBD1 or TRBD2 (5 bases each). This CDR3 spans 12 amino acids. Trimming shortened V by 10 bases and J by 3 bases, and 13 bases separated the two germline ends. Looked up from germline, CDR1 is LNHDA and CDR2 is SQIVND (reference sequence). CDR3 amino acids: CATQGRGYEQYF. The CDR3 region has the DNA TGTGCCACCCAGGGTCGGGGCTACGAGCAGTACTTC.

The rearrangement uses TRBV4-3 and TRBJ2-3, with D maybe TRBD1 (5 bases). The CDR3 contains 14 residues. The V end was cut by 2 bases, the J end by 2 bases, with 8 bases between. The V gene's germline CDR1 is LGHNA and CDR2 YSLEER. The CDR3 nucleotides are TGCGCCAGCAGCCAACAGGGAAACACAGATACGCAGTATTTT. It translates to CASSQQGNTDTQYF.

This sequence joins TRBV28 and TRBJ1-6; D is perhaps TRBD1 (5 bases). The CDR3 covers 14 residues. Trimming removed 10 bases at V and 2 bases at J, with 12 bases between. Germline CDR1 MDHEN, CDR2 SYDVKM. CDR3 coding DNA: TGTGCCACGGAACGGGGCCCCTATAATTCACCCCTCCACTTT. Residues: CATERGPYNSPLHF.

DNA of the CDR3: TGCGCCAGCAGCCAAGGAGGACAAATCTCCTACGAGCAGTACTTC. Its protein is CASSQGGQISYEQYF. The V and J genes are TRBV4-1 and TRBJ2-7, with D possibly matching TRBD1 (5 bases). The length of the CDR3 is 15 residues. The germline V gene has CDR1 MGHRA and CDR2 YSYEKL. Trimming took 1 base from V and 0 from J, leaving 10 bases between them.

V and J are TRBV5-4 and TRBJ2-6; D perhaps matches TRBD2 (7 bases). V lost 2 bases and J 4 bases, leaving 10 bases between the germline ends. This CDR3 is 15 amino acids long. CDR1 is SGHNT, CDR2 YYREEE, per germline (reference sequence). CDR3: CASSLGGVGANVLTF. The CDR3 nucleotides are TGTGCCAGCAGCTTAGGGGGGGTCGGGGCCAACGTCCTGACTTTC.

This clone was seen only once. This sequence joins TRBV27 and TRBJ2-5; 12 bases agree with TRBD2. The germline CDR1 and CDR2 sequences are MNHEY and SMNVEV (reference sequence). This CDR3 has 15 residues. J lost 2 bases, V lost 6 bases, and 4 bases had no gene match. CDR3 in amino acids: CASSPGLAGQETQYF. The CDR3 region has the DNA TGTGCCAGCAGCCCAGGACTAGCGGGACAAGAGACCCAGTACTTC.

V and J are TRBV6-5 and TRBJ2-7; no definite D call. The CDR3 is 12 amino acids. Germline V gene data show CDR1 as MNHEY and CDR2 as SVGAGI. Between the trimmed V and J ends, which lost 4 bases and 0 bases, there was a span of 4 bases. Here the CDR3 reads CASSSHSYEQYF. The CDR3 region has the DNA TGTGCCAGCAGTTCCCACTCCTACGAGCAGTACTTC.